These 13 T cell receptor beta chains share one sample of origin, sequenced in a study of T cell repertoires in cytomegalovirus infection. TCRdb ran MiXCR on the reads and lists one entry per CDR3 protein. The sample shows 450,000 to 650,000 distinct CDR3 sequences, around 27% of them seen only once. What was sequenced was PBMCs. Receptor source: a human donor in good health (CMV status not recorded). Some clones in this sample may be carry-over from other donors' samples.

This clonotype was seen a handful of times. The chain recombines TRBV29-1 with TRBJ1-1, with D possibly matching TRBD1 (6 bases). Germline V lookup: CDR1 SQVTM, CDR2 ANQGSEA. CDR3 length: 13 residues. Trimming shortened V by 4 bases and J by 1 base, and 10 bases separated the two germline ends. CDR3: CSVVRGQNTEAFF. The CDR3 coding sequence is TGCAGCGTTGTGCGGGGACAGAACACTGAAGCTTTCTTT.

This clonotype was observed a few times. The V and J genes are TRBV4-2 and TRBJ2-2; TRBD2 agrees at 7 bases. This CDR3 has 16 amino acids. V lost 3 bases and J lost 7; bases outside the gene matches: 11. Germline CDR1 reads LGHNA; CDR2 reads YNFKEQ. CDR3 bases: TGTGCCAGCAGCCAGGCCTTTGCTAGCGGAGACGGGGAGCTGTTTTTT. Translating gives CASSQAFASGDGELFF.

The chain is built from TRBV7-2 and TRBJ2-1, with 8 bases matching TRBD1. V was clipped by 5 bases and J by 7 bases; unmatched bases: 10. Germline V gives CDR1 SGHTA, CDR2 FQGNSA. The CDR3 has 15 residues. The CDR3 reads CASSTETGAMNEQFF. In DNA, the CDR3 is TGTGCCAGCAGCACAGAGACAGGGGCGATGAATGAGCAGTTCTTC.

The chain has TRBV28 and TRBJ2-5; 7 positions match TRBD1. This CDR3 has 15 residues. The V gene end was trimmed by 2 bases and the J gene end by 7 bases; junction bases not matched to a gene: 10. Per germline, CDR1 MDHEN and CDR2 SYDVKM. In DNA, the CDR3 is TGTGCCAGCAGTTTAACCGGGACAGCGGTTTCGACCCAGTACTTC. Translation gives CASSLTGTAVSTQYF.

The V gene is TRBV20-1, the J gene TRBJ2-6, with no clear D. Per germline, CDR1 DFQATT and CDR2 SNEGSKA (reference sequence). Deletions cut 7 bases from V and 1 base from J, with 14 bases between. CDR3 length: 15 amino acids. CDR3 in DNA: TGCAGTGTTCTAGACCGCACTTCTGGGGCCAACGTCCTGACTTTC. This codes for CSVLDRTSGANVLTF.

This clonotype was observed a few times. This chain links TRBV7-2 with TRBJ2-1, with 9 bases lining up with TRBD1. Per the germline V gene, CDR1 is SGHTA and CDR2 is FQGNSA. Trimming cost V 4 bases and J 10 bases; bases outside gene matches: 11. CDR3 length: 15 amino acids. CDR3 DNA: TGTGCCAGCAGCTCCCGGGACAGGGAAATACGGGAGCAGTTCTTC. Residues: CASSSRDREIREQFF.

The genes are TRBV12-3 or TRBV12-4 and TRBJ2-3, with 13 bases that match TRBD2. The V and J ends lost 5 bases and 6 bases, in that order; junction bases with no gene match: 8. The CDR3 is made up of 16 amino acids. Here the CDR3 reads CASSTSGRAGGDTQYF. The CDR3 DNA reads TGTGCCAGCAGTACTAGCGGGAGGGCCGGTGGTGATACGCAGTATTTT.

This clonotype was seen only a few times. The chain has TRBV29-1 and TRBJ2-1; D may match TRBD1 or TRBD2 (6 bases each). V dropped 8 bases and J dropped 6 bases, with 26 bases sitting between them. CDR1 is SQVTM and CDR2 is ANQGSEA in the germline V gene. The CDR3 has 16 amino acids. The DNA of the CDR3 is TGCAGCCCCCAGGGGCCTAGCGCTAGATTTAGCAATGAGCAGTTCTTC. It specifies CSPQGPSARFSNEQFF.

The J gene is TRBJ1-1, the V gene TRBV18; TRBD1 is a possible D gene (5 bases). Germline CDR1 KGHSH, CDR2 LQKENI. This CDR3 contains 16 residues. V was trimmed by 3 bases and J by 2 bases, leaving 16 bases between them. The CDR3 DNA follows: TGTGCCAGCTCACCGACCCAGGGAGCCGGAAACACTGAAGCTTTCTTT. This codes for CASSPTQGAGNTEAFF.

The chain couples TRBV29-1 to TRBJ1-2; TRBD1 is a possible D gene (5 bases). The V gene's germline CDR1 is SQVTM and CDR2 ANQGSEA. The V and J ends lost 6 bases and 0 bases respectively, with 17 bases between them. CDR3 size: 15 residues. In DNA form, the CDR3 reads TGCAGCGTCCCGCGGGACGGGTTAGCTAACTATGGCTACACCTTC. Protein: CSVPRDGLANYGYTF.

This clonotype was observed once. The chain uses TRBV6-5 and TRBJ2-7, with 10 positions matching TRBD2. Per the germline V gene, CDR1 is MNHEY and CDR2 is SVGAGI. The V segment lost 5 bases and the J segment 2 bases; nucleotides outside the gene matches: 9. This CDR3 region has 16 residues. As DNA, the CDR3 is TGTGCCAGCAGTCCACTAGCGGGGCGAACACCCTACGAGCAGTACGTC. As protein: CASSPLAGRTPYEQYV.

The chain uses TRBV11-3 and TRBJ1-1; possibly TRBD1 for D (5 bases). The V gene's germline CDR1 is SGHNT and CDR2 YENEEA. This CDR3 has 14 residues. Trimming cost V 3 bases and J 5 bases, with 13 bases left between them. The chain's CDR3 is CASSFDSGSTEAFF. CDR3 sequence (DNA): TGTGCCAGCAGCTTTGACTCAGGGAGTACTGAAGCTTTCTTT.

V gene TRBV28 combines with J gene TRBJ2-1, with D perhaps TRBD1 (7 bases). CDR3 size: 18 residues. The V gene lost 2 bases and the J gene lost 4 bases, with 21 bases spanning the gap. CDR1 and CDR2 from the germline V gene are MDHEN and SYDVKM. The CDR3 DNA is TGTGCCAGCAGTTTACCACGGGGGACAGTAGGCCGATACAATGAGCAGTTCTTC. Translated: CASSLPRGTVGRYNEQFF. Combining the CDR3 with reference TRBV28 and TRBJ2-1 gives the whole variable domain DVKVTQSSRYLVKRTGEKVFLECVQDMDHENMFWYRQDPGLGLRLIYFSYDVKMKEKGDIPEGYSVSREKKERFSLILESASTNQTSMYLCASSLPRGTVGRYNEQFFGPGTRLTVL.